Each of the 30 T cell receptor beta chains below was sequenced from the same sample in a study of blood T cell repertoires in COVID-19. Data came from immunoSEQ multiplex PCR; TCRdb stores just in-frame clones and leaves some out. The table lists over 90,000 clones, around 84% of them singletons. Specimen: peripheral blood. The receptors originated from a man aged 45-65 years with active or convalescent COVID-19.

The J gene is TRBJ1-2, the V gene TRBV12-3 or TRBV12-4; D may be TRBD1 (6 bases). This CDR3 is 12 amino acids long. Trimming removed 4 bases at V and 7 bases at J, with 10 bases between. The CDR3 DNA reads as TGTGCCAGCAGTTGGGGGCTCGGTGGCTACACCTTC. This encodes CASSWGLGGYTF.

This clone was counted a single time. The chain joins TRBV2 to TRBJ2-3; maybe TRBD1 (6 bases). Trimming removed 1 base at V and 0 bases at J, with 8 bases between. Germline loops: CDR1 SNHLY, CDR2 FYNNEI. The CDR3 is 15 residues long. Here the CDR3 DNA reads TGTGCCAGCAGTGAAGGGGGGCCCAGCACAGATACGCAGTATTTT. Protein: CASSEGGPSTDTQYF. The variable domain in full, completed from reference TRBV2 and TRBJ2-3, reads EPEVTQTPSHQVTQMGQEVILRCVPISNHLYFYWYRQILGQKVEFLVSFYNNEISEKSEIFDDQFSVERPDGSNFTLKIRSTKLEDSAMYFCASSEGGPSTDTQYFGPGTRLTVL.

The V gene is TRBV5-1, the J gene TRBJ1-2; 10 positions match TRBD1. Germline CDR1 and CDR2: SGHRS and YFSETQ. V gave up 4 bases and J gave up 6 bases; unmatched junction bases: 6. The CDR3 covers 14 residues. The CDR3 loop is CASSQGQGSNGYTF. In nucleotides, the CDR3 is TGCGCCAGCAGCCAGGGACAGGGGAGCAATGGCTACACCTTC.

This chain uses TRBV28 with TRBJ1-6, with 8 bases matching TRBD1. Per germline, CDR1 MDHEN and CDR2 SYDVKM. There are 15 residues in the CDR3. V was pared by 5 bases and J by 7 bases, with 7 bases of the junction left unmatched. CDR3: CASSTRTGQNSPLHF. CDR3 DNA: TGTGCCAGCAGTACGAGGACAGGGCAGAATTCACCCCTCCACTTT.

V gene TRBV28 combines with J gene TRBJ1-1, with D possibly matching TRBD1 (5 bases). Per the germline V gene, CDR1 is MDHEN and CDR2 is SYDVKM. The CDR3 consists of 14 residues. V lost 5 bases to trimming and J lost 1 base, with 11 bases between them. CDR3 loop: CASSNSQGNTEAFF. In DNA form, the CDR3 reads TGTGCCAGCAGTAACAGTCAGGGGAACACTGAAGCTTTCTTT.

The chain recombines TRBV27 with TRBJ2-5, with TRBD1 matching over 11 bases. After removal of 5 bases from V and 10 bases from J, the junction contained 3 bases not matched to a gene. Per the germline V gene, CDR1 is MNHEY and CDR2 is SMNVEV (reference sequence). This CDR3 has 12 amino acids. The CDR3 region is CASSQGTGGQYF. DNA for the CDR3: TGTGCCAGCAGTCAAGGGACAGGGGGCCAGTACTTC.

The count of this clone is one. Sequence at one end of the junction differs from germline and may be a read error. The CDR3 coding sequence is TGTGCCCGCAGGAGCGGGGGGGCCGGGAACGGGGAGCTGTTTTTT. Translating it yields CARRSGGAGNGELFF. The chain carries TRBV28 and TRBJ2-2; TRBD2 matches at 10 bases. The germline V gene encodes CDR1 MDHEN and CDR2 SYDVKM. This CDR3 comprises 15 residues.

This clone has a single count. This rearrangement joins TRBV4-1 to TRBJ2-2; 8 bases are shared with TRBD1. This CDR3 comprises 17 residues. J lost 3 bases, V lost 0 bases, and 6 bases had no gene match. Germline V CDR1 and CDR2: MGHRA, YSYEKL. CDR3 sequence reads: CASSQDNRGSDTGELFF. CDR3 in DNA: TGCGCCAGCAGCCAAGATAACAGGGGGTCGGACACCGGGGAGCTGTTTTTT.

This clone was recorded a few times. This sequence joins TRBV6-5 and TRBJ2-5; 10 bases fit TRBD2. The V segment lost 6 bases and the J segment 5 bases; nucleotides outside the gene matches: 6. Germline CDR1 reads MNHEY; CDR2 reads SVGAGI. This CDR3 region has 14 residues. This CDR3 reads CASRSGGARETQYF. Here the CDR3 DNA reads TGTGCCAGCAGGAGCGGGGGGGCCCGGGAGACCCAGTACTTC.

This chain joins TRBV5-1 and TRBJ1-1, with D possibly matching TRBD1 (5 bases). Germline assignment: CDR1 SGHRS and CDR2 YFSETQ. This CDR3 has 13 amino acids. Trimming cost V 4 bases and J 1 base, with 8 bases left between them. The CDR3 DNA reads TGCGCCAGCAGCGTAACAGGGAACACTGAAGCTTTCTTT. Amino acids: CASSVTGNTEAFF.

The chain combines TRBV2 with TRBJ2-2; 8 positions match TRBD1. Germline V lookup: CDR1 SNHLY, CDR2 FYNNEI. The junction had 5 bases not matched to a gene; V was cut back by 4 bases and J by 7 bases. This CDR3 region has 14 residues. This chain's CDR3 is CASSGTGFSGELFF. In DNA form, the CDR3 reads TGTGCCAGCAGTGGGACAGGGTTTAGCGGGGAGCTGTTTTTT.

This sequence joins TRBV30 and TRBJ2-3; tentatively, D is TRBD2 (5 bases). The CDR3 spans 15 residues. The germline V gene has CDR1 GTSNPN and CDR2 SVGIG (reference sequence). V was pared by 0 bases and J by 2 bases, with 12 bases between. The CDR3 sequence: CAWSVRPRATDTQYF. CDR3 sequence (DNA): TGTGCCTGGAGTGTACGGCCGCGGGCCACAGATACGCAGTATTTT.

The V and J genes are TRBV11-1 and TRBJ1-2, with D tentatively TRBD1 (5 bases). CDR1 SGHAT and CDR2 FQDESV come from the germline V gene (reference sequence). The CDR3 loop spans 12 amino acids. Trimming took 4 bases from V and 4 from J, leaving 7 bases between them. CDR3 sequence (DNA): TGTGCCAGCAGCTCAGGGTTCTATGGCTACACCTTC. Translation: CASSSGFYGYTF.

The V gene is TRBV2, the J gene TRBJ1-6; D possibly corresponds to TRBD1 (5 bases). CDR3 length equals 15 residues. Trimming took off 3 bases at V and 3 bases at J, with 9 bases between the two ends. The germline CDR1 and CDR2 sequences are SNHLY and FYNNEI. CDR3 amino acids: CASSEGGGYNSPLHF. As DNA, the CDR3 is TGTGCCAGCAGTGAGGGGGGTGGCTATAATTCACCCCTCCACTTT. Based on the CDR3 plus reference TRBV2 and TRBJ1-6, the full variable domain is EPEVTQTPSHQVTQMGQEVILRCVPISNHLYFYWYRQILGQKVEFLVSFYNNEISEKSEIFDDQFSVERPDGSNFTLKIRSTKLEDSAMYFCASSEGGGYNSPLHFGNGTRLTVT.

This clone has more than one count but fewer than ten. V gene TRBV6-5 combines with J gene TRBJ1-1, with TRBD1 as a possible D gene (6 bases). The CDR3 length is 13 residues. Looked up from germline, CDR1 is MNHEY and CDR2 is SVGAGI. Trimming removed 8 bases from V and 1 base from J, with 11 bases in between. CDR3 DNA: TGTGCCAGCCAGGGACACCAGAACACTGAAGCTTTCTTT. It codes for CASQGHQNTEAFF.

This sequence joins TRBV5-4 and TRBJ1-6; TRBD1 agrees at 8 bases. J lost 6 bases, V lost 4 bases, and 12 bases had no gene match. Germline V gives CDR1 SGHNT, CDR2 YYREEE (reference sequence). This CDR3 is 17 amino acids long. CDR3 amino acids: CASSPPRGQAGNSPLHF. The CDR3 nucleotides are TGTGCCAGCAGCCCGCCTCGGGGACAGGCGGGTAATTCACCCCTCCACTTT.

The CDR3: CAISATGSIGGNQPQHF. In DNA form, the CDR3 reads TGTGCCATCAGTGCCACAGGATCTATAGGGGGCAATCAGCCCCAGCATTTT. The rearrangement uses TRBV10-3 and TRBJ1-5; perhaps TRBD1 as D (5 bases). V gave up 4 bases and J gave up 2 bases, with 18 bases separating them. Germline-derived CDR1 and CDR2 are ENHRY and SYGVKD. The CDR3 covers 17 residues.

V and J are TRBV4-1 and TRBJ2-3, with D maybe TRBD1 (6 bases). V lost 4 bases and J lost 4, with 12 bases in between. Germline CDR1 MGHRA, CDR2 YSYEKL. This CDR3 has 14 residues. This chain's CDR3 is CASSPRQVPDTQYF. The CDR3 bases are TGCGCCAGCAGCCCGCGACAGGTCCCAGATACGCAGTATTTT.

J is TRBJ1-5 and V is TRBV6-2 or TRBV6-3; perhaps TRBD1 as D (5 bases). Trimming shortened V by 1 base and J by 7 bases, and 5 bases separated the two germline ends. The CDR3 is 12 residues long. The germline gives CDR1 MNHEY, CDR2 SVGEGT. CDR3 in DNA: TGTGCCAGCAGTTACTGGACACAGCCCCAGCATTTT. Amino acid sequence: CASSYWTQPQHF.

The chain employs TRBV11-2 and TRBJ1-1; D gene uncertain. CDR3 length: 15 residues. V lost 1 base, J lost 11 bases, and 20 bases lay in between. Germline V lookup: CDR1 SGHAT, CDR2 FQNNGV. In nucleotides, the CDR3 is TGTGCCAGCAGCTTAGGGCCCACGGCGGCAGAAGATGCTTTCTTT. The encoded protein is CASSLGPTAAEDAFF. Based on the CDR3 plus reference TRBV11-2 and TRBJ1-1, the full variable domain is EAGVAQSPRYKIIEKRQSVAFWCNPISGHATLYWYQQILGQGPKLLIQFQNNGVVDDSQLPKDRFSAERLKGVDSTLKIQPAKLEDSAVYLCASSLGPTAAEDAFFGQGTRLTVV.

This clone was recorded once. V gene TRBV19 combines with J gene TRBJ2-7, with D possibly matching TRBD1 (6 bases). Between the trimmed V and J ends, which lost 7 bases and 0 bases, there was a span of 16 bases. The CDR3 has 15 residues. Germline V lookup: CDR1 LNHDA, CDR2 SQIVND (reference sequence). The CDR3 DNA reads TGTGCCAGTAATGTAGACAGGAGGTCCTCCTACGAGCAGTACTTC. It encodes CASNVDRRSSYEQYF.

This clone showed up just a few times. The gene calls are TRBV4-3 and TRBJ2-5; a weak D match, TRBD1 (6 bases). The V gene's germline CDR1 is LGHNA and CDR2 YSLEER. V gave up 3 bases and J gave up 5 bases, with 16 bases separating them. This CDR3 spans 15 amino acids. The CDR3 sequence is CASSQNRAQGETQYF. The DNA for the CDR3 is TGCGCCAGCAGCCAGAACAGGGCCCAGGGGGAGACCCAGTACTTC.

The genes are TRBV7-8 and TRBJ1-5; 10 positions agree with TRBD1. This CDR3 comprises 15 residues. In germline, CDR1 is SGHVS, CDR2 FQNEAQ. V shed 6 bases and J 5 bases; nucleotides not matched to a gene: 7. The chain's CDR3 is CASRQDRGRHQPQHF. The CDR3 DNA follows: TGTGCCAGCAGACAGGACAGGGGGAGACATCAGCCCCAGCATTTT.

V is TRBV10-3 and J is TRBJ1-2; a possible D gene is TRBD1 (6 bases). Germline lookup yields CDR1 ENHRY and CDR2 SYGVKD. V dropped 3 bases and J dropped 1 base, with 9 bases sitting between them. The CDR3 sequence is 14 residues long. Written as DNA, the CDR3 is TGTGCCATCAGTGAAGGGGGATATAACTATGGCTACACCTTC. Its protein is CAISEGGYNYGYTF.

This clone has only one observation. The chain links TRBV7-9 to TRBJ1-5, with D possibly TRBD1 on 5 matching bases. With 3 bases removed from V and 7 bases from J, the gap between germline ends came to 19 bases. The CDR3 totals 16 residues. Germline lookup yields CDR1 SEHNR and CDR2 FQNEAQ (reference sequence). CDR3 region: CASSFGAPQLGQPQHF. The CDR3 bases are TGTGCCAGCAGCTTTGGGGCCCCCCAATTGGGACAGCCCCAGCATTTT.

The chain carries TRBV14 and TRBJ1-1; D not certain. Trimming took 1 base from V and 1 from J, leaving 7 bases between them. CDR3 length equals 14 residues. Germline V CDR1 and CDR2: SGHDN, FVKESK. The CDR3 nucleotides are TGTGCCAGCAGCCAAGCCCCAGGGAACACTGAAGCTTTCTTT. It encodes CASSQAPGNTEAFF.

This clone was observed a few times. The chain combines TRBV5-1 with TRBJ2-2, with 7 bases identical to TRBD1. The length of the CDR3 is 15 residues. The ends lost 4 bases at V and 1 base at J; junction bases unmatched: 4. Germline lookup yields CDR1 SGHRS and CDR2 YFSETQ. The CDR3 loop is CASSTGQQNTGELFF. The CDR3 nucleotides read TGCGCCAGCAGCACGGGACAGCAGAACACCGGGGAGCTGTTTTTT.

The J gene is TRBJ2-5, the V gene TRBV5-5; 8 bases line up with TRBD2. The CDR3 consists of 14 residues. CDR1 and CDR2 (germline): SGHKS, YYEKEE (reference sequence). J was trimmed by 6 bases and V by 0 bases; bases with no gene match: 4. CDR3 bases: TGTGCCAGCAGCTTGGTAGGGACTAGTCAGACCCAGTACTTC. Translating it yields CASSLVGTSQTQYF.

This rearrangement joins TRBV5-8 to TRBJ1-5, with D possibly being TRBD1 (6 bases). This CDR3 spans 15 amino acids. The germline V gene encodes CDR1 SGHTS and CDR2 YDEGEE. V was clipped by 4 bases and J by 4 bases, with 15 bases between them. As DNA, the CDR3 is TGTGCCAGCAGCCCCGGGACACAACAAAATCAGCCCCAGCATTTT. Translating gives CASSPGTQQNQPQHF.

This chain links TRBV27 with TRBJ2-5; D unresolved. CDR3 length equals 13 residues. The germline V gene has CDR1 MNHEY and CDR2 SMNVEV (reference sequence). The V end lost 5 bases, the J end lost 1 base, and 8 bases lay between the germline ends. The CDR3 nucleotides are TGTGCCAGCAGTCTTTGGCCCCAAGAGACCCAGTACTTC. Its protein product is CASSLWPQETQYF.